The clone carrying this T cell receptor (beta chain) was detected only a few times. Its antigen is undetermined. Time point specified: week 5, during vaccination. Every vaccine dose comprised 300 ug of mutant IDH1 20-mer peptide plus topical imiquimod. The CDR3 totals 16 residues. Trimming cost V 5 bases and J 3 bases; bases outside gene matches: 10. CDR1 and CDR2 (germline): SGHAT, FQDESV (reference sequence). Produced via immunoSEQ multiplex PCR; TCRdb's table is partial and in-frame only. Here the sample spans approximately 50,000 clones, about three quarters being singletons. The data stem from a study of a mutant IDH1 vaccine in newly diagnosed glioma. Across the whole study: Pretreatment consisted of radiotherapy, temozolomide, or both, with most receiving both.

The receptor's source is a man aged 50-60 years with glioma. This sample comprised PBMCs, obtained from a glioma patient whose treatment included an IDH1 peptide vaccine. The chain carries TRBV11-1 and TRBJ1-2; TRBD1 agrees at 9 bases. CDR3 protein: CASSTRTGVGYYGYTF. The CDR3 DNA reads TGTGCCAGCAGCACCCGGACAGGGGTGGGGTACTATGGCTACACCTTC.